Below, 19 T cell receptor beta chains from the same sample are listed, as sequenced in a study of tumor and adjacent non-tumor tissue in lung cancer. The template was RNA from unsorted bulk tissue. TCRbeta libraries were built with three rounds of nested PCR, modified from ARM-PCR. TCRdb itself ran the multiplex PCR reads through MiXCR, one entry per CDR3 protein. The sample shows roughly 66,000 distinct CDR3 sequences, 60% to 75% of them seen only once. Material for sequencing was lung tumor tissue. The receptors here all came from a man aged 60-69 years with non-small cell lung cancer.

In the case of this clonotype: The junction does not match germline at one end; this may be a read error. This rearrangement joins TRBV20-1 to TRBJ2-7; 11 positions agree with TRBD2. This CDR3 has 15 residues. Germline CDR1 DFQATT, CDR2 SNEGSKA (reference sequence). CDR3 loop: CSAAVTSGASYEHYF. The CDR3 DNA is TGCAGTGCCGCCGTGACTAGCGGGGCTTCCTATGAGCATTACTTC.

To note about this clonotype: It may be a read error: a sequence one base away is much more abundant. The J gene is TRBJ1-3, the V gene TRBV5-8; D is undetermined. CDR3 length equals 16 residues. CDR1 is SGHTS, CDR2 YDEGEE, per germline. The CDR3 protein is CTSSPARGNSGNTIYF. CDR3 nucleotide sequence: TGTACCAGCAGCCCCGCCCGAGGGAACTCTGGAAACACCATATATTTT. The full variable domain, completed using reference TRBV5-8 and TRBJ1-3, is EAGVTQSPTHLIKTRGQQATLRCSPISGHTSVYWYQQALGLGLQFLLWYDEGEERNRGNFPPRFSGRQFPNYSSELNVNALELEDSALYLCTSSPARGNSGNTIYFGEGSWLTVV.

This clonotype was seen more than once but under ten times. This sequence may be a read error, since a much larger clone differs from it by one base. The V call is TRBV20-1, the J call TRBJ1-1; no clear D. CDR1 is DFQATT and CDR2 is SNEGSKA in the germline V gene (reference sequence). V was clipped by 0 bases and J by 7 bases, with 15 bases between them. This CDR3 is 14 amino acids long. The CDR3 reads CSARDSEFYYEAFF. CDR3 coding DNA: TGCAGTGCTAGAGATTCGGAGTTTTACTATGAAGCTTTCTTT.

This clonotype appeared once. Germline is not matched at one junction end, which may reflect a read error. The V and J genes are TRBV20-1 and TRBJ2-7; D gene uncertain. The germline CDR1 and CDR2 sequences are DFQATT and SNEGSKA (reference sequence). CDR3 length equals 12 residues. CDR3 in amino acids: CSAMDRPDEEYF. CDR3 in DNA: TGCAGTGCGATGGATAGACCCGACGAGGAGTACTTC.

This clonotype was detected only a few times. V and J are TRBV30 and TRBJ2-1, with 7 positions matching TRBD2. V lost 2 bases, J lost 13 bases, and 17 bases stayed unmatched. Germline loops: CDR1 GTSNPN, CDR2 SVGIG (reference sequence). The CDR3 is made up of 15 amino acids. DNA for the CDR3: TGTGCCTGGAGTCCCTCGATGGCTAGCGGTGCGAGTCAGTTCTTC. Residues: CAWSPSMASGASQFF.

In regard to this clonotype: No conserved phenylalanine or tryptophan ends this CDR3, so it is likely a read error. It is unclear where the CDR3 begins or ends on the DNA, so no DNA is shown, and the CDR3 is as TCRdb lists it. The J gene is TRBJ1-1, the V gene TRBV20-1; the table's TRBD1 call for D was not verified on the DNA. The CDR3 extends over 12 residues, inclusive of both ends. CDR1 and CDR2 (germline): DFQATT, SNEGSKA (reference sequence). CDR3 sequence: CSARVRAAEDFS.

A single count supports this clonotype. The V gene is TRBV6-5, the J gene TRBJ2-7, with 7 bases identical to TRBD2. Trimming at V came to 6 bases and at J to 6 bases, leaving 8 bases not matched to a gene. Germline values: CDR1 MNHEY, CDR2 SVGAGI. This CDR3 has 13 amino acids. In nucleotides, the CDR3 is TGTGCCAGCAGCCAGACTAGCAGCTGCGAGCAGTACTTC. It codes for CASSQTSSCEQYF.

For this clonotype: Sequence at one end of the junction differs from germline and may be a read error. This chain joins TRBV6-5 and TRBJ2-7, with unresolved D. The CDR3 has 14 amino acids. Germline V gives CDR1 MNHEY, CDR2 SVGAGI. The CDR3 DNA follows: TGTGCCAGCAGGTACTCCGTCACGACCTACGAACAGTACTTC. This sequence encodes CASRYSVTTYEQYF.

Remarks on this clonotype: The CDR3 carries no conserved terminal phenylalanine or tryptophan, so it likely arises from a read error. CDR3 nucleotides: TGCAGCGCTAGAGACGTTCCCCGGGATCTTACCTACGAGCAGTACCTC. It translates to CSARDVPRDLTYEQYL. This sequence joins TRBV20-1 and TRBJ2-7; D perhaps matches TRBD2 (5 bases). CDR1 and CDR2 from the germline V gene are DFQATT and SNEGSKA (reference sequence). The CDR3 runs 16 residues.

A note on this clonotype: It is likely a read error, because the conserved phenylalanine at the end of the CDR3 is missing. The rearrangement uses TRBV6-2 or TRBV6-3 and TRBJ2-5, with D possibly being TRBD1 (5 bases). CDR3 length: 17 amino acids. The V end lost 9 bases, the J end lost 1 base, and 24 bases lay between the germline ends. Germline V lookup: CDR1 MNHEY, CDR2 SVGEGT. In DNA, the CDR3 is TGTGCCAGTCATCTCAAATTCAGGGTAGACGGCCAAGAGACCCAGTACCTC. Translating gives CASHLKFRVDGQETQYL.

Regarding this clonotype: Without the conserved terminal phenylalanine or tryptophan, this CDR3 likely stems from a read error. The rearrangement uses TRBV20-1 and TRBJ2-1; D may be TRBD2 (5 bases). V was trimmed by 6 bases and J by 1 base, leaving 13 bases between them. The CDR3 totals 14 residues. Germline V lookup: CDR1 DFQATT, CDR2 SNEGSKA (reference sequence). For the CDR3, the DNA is TGCAGTGCCCCGACCTGGAGGTCCTACAATGAGCAGTTCCTC. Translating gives CSAPTWRSYNEQFL.

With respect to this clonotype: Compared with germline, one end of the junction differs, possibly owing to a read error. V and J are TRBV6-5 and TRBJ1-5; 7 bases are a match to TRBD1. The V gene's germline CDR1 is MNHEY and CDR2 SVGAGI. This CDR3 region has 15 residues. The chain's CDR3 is CASSQGDSVNQPRHF. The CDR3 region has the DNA TGTGCCAGTAGTCAGGGGGACAGCGTCAATCAGCCCCGGCATTTT.

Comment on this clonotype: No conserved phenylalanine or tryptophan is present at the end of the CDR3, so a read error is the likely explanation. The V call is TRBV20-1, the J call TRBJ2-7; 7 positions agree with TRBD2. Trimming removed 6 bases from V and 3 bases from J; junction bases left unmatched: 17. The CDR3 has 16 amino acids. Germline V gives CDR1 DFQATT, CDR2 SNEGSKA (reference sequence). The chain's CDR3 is CSATYLTQRDLYEQYL. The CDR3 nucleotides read TGCAGTGCCACATATTTGACTCAGCGGGACCTCTACGAGCAGTACCTC.

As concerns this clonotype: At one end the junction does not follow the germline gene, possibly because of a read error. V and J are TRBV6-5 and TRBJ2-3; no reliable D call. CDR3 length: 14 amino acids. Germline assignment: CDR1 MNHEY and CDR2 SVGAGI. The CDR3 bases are TGTGCCAGTAGTCACTCGGACCTTAGAGATACGCAGTACTTT. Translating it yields CASSHSDLRDTQYF.

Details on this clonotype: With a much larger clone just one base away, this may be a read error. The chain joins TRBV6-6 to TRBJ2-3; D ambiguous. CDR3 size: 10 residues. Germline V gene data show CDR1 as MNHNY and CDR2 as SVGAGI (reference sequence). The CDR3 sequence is CAIGTDTLYF. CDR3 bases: TGTGCCATCGGCACAGATACGCTGTATTTT.

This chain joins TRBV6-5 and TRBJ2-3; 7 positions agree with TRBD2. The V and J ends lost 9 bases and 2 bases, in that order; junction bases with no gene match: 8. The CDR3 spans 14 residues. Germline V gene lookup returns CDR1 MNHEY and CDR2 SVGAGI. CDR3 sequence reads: CARRAGWDTDTQYF. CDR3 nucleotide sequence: TGTGCCAGGAGAGCGGGATGGGACACAGATACGCAGTATTTT.

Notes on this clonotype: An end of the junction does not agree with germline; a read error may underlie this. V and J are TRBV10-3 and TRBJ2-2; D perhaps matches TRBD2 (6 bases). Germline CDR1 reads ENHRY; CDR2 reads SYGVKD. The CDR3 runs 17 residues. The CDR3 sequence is CTISVEEGRLGSGELFF. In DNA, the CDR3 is TGTACCATCAGTGTCGAGGAGGGGAGGTTGGGCTCCGGGGAGCTGTTTTTT.

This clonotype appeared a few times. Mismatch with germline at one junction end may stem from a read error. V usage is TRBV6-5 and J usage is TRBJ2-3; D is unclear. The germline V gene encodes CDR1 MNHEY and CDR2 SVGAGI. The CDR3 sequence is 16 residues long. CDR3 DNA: TGTGCCAGTAGACGAGACCACACGGTTGGCACAGATACGCAATATTTT. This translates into CASRRDHTVGTDTQYF.

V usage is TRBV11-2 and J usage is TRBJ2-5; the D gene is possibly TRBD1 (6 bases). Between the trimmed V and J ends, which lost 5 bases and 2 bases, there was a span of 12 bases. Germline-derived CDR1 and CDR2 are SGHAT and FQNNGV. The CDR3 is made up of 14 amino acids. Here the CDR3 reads CASSVYRAQETQYF. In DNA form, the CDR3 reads TGTGCCAGCAGCGTATACAGGGCACAAGAGACCCAGTACTTC.